Below, 32 T cell receptor beta chains from the same sample are listed, as sequenced in a study of CD8+CD57+ T cells in acquired aplastic anemia. Genomic DNA, the template, was used for profiling of the TCR beta VDJ and CDR3. One entry per CDR3 protein results from TCRdb running MiXCR on the reads. The data contain 160,000 or so distinct CDR3 sequences, 48% of them singletons. Before being chosen for sequencing, patients had shown CD8+CD57+ cell expansion by flow cytometry. The specimen sequenced was sorted CD4+, CD8+, or CD8+CD57+ T cells (not recorded which) from PBMCs. All receptors derive from a human donor with aplastic anemia.

The chain employs TRBV24-1 and TRBJ2-2; either TRBD1 or TRBD2 may fit D (6 bases each). The V end was cut by 5 bases, the J end by 6 bases, with 12 bases between. The CDR3 covers 14 residues. Germline lookup yields CDR1 KGHDR and CDR2 SFDVKD. Here the CDR3 reads CATSVQGLAGELFF. CDR3 coding DNA: TGTGCCACCAGTGTACAGGGACTGGCCGGGGAGCTGTTTTTT.

The chain couples TRBV30 to TRBJ2-7; the D gene is possibly TRBD2 (7 bases). CDR3 size: 18 residues. Germline V gene lookup returns CDR1 GTSNPN and CDR2 SVGIG (reference sequence). Deletions cut 2 bases from V and 5 bases from J, with 28 bases between. CDR3 loop: CAWSLPGASSGERNEQYF. DNA for the CDR3: TGTGCCTGGAGTTTGCCGGGGGCGTCCAGCGGGGAAAGGAACGAGCAGTACTTC.

The gene calls are TRBV24-1 and TRBJ2-1, with D unclear. The CDR3 extends over 12 amino acids. Germline-derived CDR1 and CDR2 are KGHDR and SFDVKD. Trimming removed 7 bases from V and 12 bases from J, with 15 bases in between. CDR3 residues: CATRGSGPGQFF. The CDR3 bases are TGTGCCACCAGAGGTTCCGGACCGGGGCAGTTCTTC.

Only a few counts were recorded for this clonotype. It may be a read error: a sequence one base away is much more abundant. V is TRBV2 and J is TRBJ1-3, with D unclear. V was cut by 4 bases and J by 0 bases, with 16 bases left in between. The CDR3 length is 17 residues. CDR1 and CDR2 from the germline V gene are SNHLY and FYNNEI. The CDR3 DNA follows: TGTGCCAGCAGTGGGGGTAGGACTGAGAGCTCTGGAAACACCATATATTTT. Amino acid sequence: CASSGGRTESSGNTIYF.

The rearrangement joins TRBV20-1 to TRBJ2-7, with a possible D match to TRBD1 (6 bases). Germline V CDR1 and CDR2: DFQATT, SNEGSKA (reference sequence). The CDR3 covers 11 residues. With 8 bases removed from V and 3 bases from J, the gap between germline ends came to 11 bases. CDR3 coding DNA: TGCAGTACCCACAGGGACTACGAGCAGTACTTC. It is translated as CSTHRDYEQYF.

CDR3 sequence: CSAPRGAPHTQYF. The DNA of the CDR3 is TGCAGTGCTCCCAGGGGGGCGCCACATACGCAGTATTTT. The chain recombines TRBV20-1 with TRBJ2-3; TRBD1 might be the D (7 bases). There are 13 residues in the CDR3. Between the trimmed V and J ends, which lost 5 bases and 7 bases, there was a span of 16 bases. CDR1 and CDR2 from the germline V gene are DFQATT and SNEGSKA (reference sequence).

With respect to this clonotype: A read error is possible here, since a much larger clone lies one base away. V gene TRBV13 combines with J gene TRBJ2-3; 7 positions agree with TRBD1. V shed 7 bases and J 0 bases; nucleotides not matched to a gene: 7. Germline V gene sequence: CDR1 PRHDT, CDR2 FYEKMQ (reference sequence). The CDR3 is made up of 15 amino acids. The CDR3 loop is CASIMDRTSTDTQYF. The CDR3, as DNA: TGTGCCAGCATCATGGACAGGACTAGCACAGATACGCAGTATTTT.

This sequence joins TRBV24-1 and TRBJ2-1, with no clear D. The germline CDR1 and CDR2 sequences are KGHDR and SFDVKD. The CDR3 contains 13 residues. Trimming took 6 bases from V and 1 from J, leaving 6 bases between them. CDR3 amino acids: CATSLGSYNEQFF. The CDR3 coding sequence is TGTGCCACCAGTCTAGGATCCTACAATGAGCAGTTCTTC.

The chain carries TRBV29-1 and TRBJ1-2, with TRBD1 matching over 7 bases. Germline CDR1 and CDR2: SQVTM and ANQGSEA. The CDR3 covers 14 residues. The V and J ends lost 4 bases and 4 bases, in that order; junction bases with no gene match: 9. The CDR3 nucleotides are TGCAGCGTTGCAGGGGGAGGGCGGACCTATGGCTACACCTTC. The encoded protein is CSVAGGGRTYGYTF.

The chain has TRBV7-2 and TRBJ2-5, with D perhaps TRBD2 (5 bases). Germline values: CDR1 SGHTA, CDR2 FQGNSA. V was trimmed by 3 bases and J by 2 bases, leaving 16 bases between them. The CDR3 has 16 amino acids. CDR3 in amino acids: CASSFFASRLQETQYF. For the CDR3, the DNA is TGTGCCAGCAGCTTTTTCGCTAGCAGACTTCAAGAGACCCAGTACTTC. Together with reference TRBV7-2 and TRBJ2-5, the CDR3 gives the full variable domain: GAGVSQSPSNKVTEKGKDVELRCDPISGHTALYWYRQSLGQGLEFLIYFQGNSAPDKSGLPSDRFSAERTGGSVSTLTIQRTQQEDSAVYLCASSFFASRLQETQYFGPGTRLLVL.

CDR3 region: CATKGTSGSRDNEQFF. The CDR3 DNA is TGTGCCACCAAGGGGACTAGCGGGAGTAGAGACAATGAGCAGTTCTTC. The chain employs TRBV10-3 and TRBJ2-1; 14 bases align to TRBD2. This CDR3 has 16 residues. Germline loops: CDR1 ENHRY, CDR2 SYGVKD. After removal of 10 bases from V and 5 bases from J, the junction contained 10 bases not matched to a gene.

The chain joins TRBV6-5 to TRBJ2-1, with a tentative D call TRBD1 (5 bases). V lost 0 bases and J lost 8, with 11 bases in between. This CDR3 is 14 amino acids long. Germline V gives CDR1 MNHEY, CDR2 SVGAGI. The CDR3 DNA reads as TGTGCCAGCAGTTACTCGGCAGGGCTCGATGAGCAGTTCTTC. Translated, it gives CASSYSAGLDEQFF.

The genes are TRBV15 and TRBJ2-7; 8 nucleotides line up with TRBD1. Trimming took 5 bases from V and 3 from J; bases not matched to a gene: 9. Looked up from germline, CDR1 is LNHNV and CDR2 is YYDKDF (reference sequence). This CDR3 comprises 15 residues. CDR3 amino acids: CATSPRTGSGYEQYF. The DNA for the CDR3 is TGTGCCACCAGCCCACGGACAGGGTCGGGCTACGAGCAGTACTTC.

The sample holds one count of this clonotype. In DNA, the CDR3 is TGTGCCAGTAGGCCCCCGGGACAGGGGACCTACGAGCAGTACTTC. Residues: CASRPPGQGTYEQYF. The J gene is TRBJ2-7, the V gene TRBV19; the match to TRBD1 covers 10 bases. V was clipped by 6 bases and J by 2 bases; unmatched bases: 7. This CDR3 has 15 residues. Germline CDR1 is LNHDA and CDR2 is SQIVND (reference sequence).

This chain uses TRBV24-1 with TRBJ2-1; 9 nucleotides align to TRBD1. Trimming cost V 3 bases and J 4 bases; bases outside gene matches: 6. Germline lookup yields CDR1 KGHDR and CDR2 SFDVKD. The CDR3 spans 16 residues. The CDR3 spells CATSDPRTGVYNEQFF. Here the CDR3 DNA reads TGTGCCACCAGTGATCCGAGGACAGGGGTATACAATGAGCAGTTCTTC.

In nucleotides, the CDR3 is TGTGCCAGTAGTCGTTGGAGCAATCAGCCCCAGCATTTT. This sequence encodes CASSRWSNQPQHF. The rearrangement links TRBV19 to TRBJ1-5; D is unresolved. V gave up 5 bases and J gave up 1 base, with 6 bases separating them. The germline CDR1 and CDR2 sequences are LNHDA and SQIVND (reference sequence). CDR3 size: 13 residues.

The chain joins TRBV10-1 to TRBJ2-3; D is possibly TRBD2 (5 bases). CDR1 is WNHNN and CDR2 is SYGVQD in the germline V gene (reference sequence). Between the trimmed V and J ends, which lost 4 bases and 2 bases, there was a span of 10 bases. This CDR3 is 14 amino acids long. The CDR3 nucleotides are TGCGCCAGCAGTGCAGCGGAGCACACAGATACGCAGTATTTT. Translated, it gives CASSAAEHTDTQYF.

This clonotype showed up just a few times. J is TRBJ1-2 and V is TRBV15; weak D call: TRBD1 (5 bases). Trimming left V 0 bases short and J 4 bases short, with 9 bases between. CDR1 LNHNV and CDR2 YYDKDF come from the germline V gene (reference sequence). CDR3 length equals 14 residues. The CDR3 bases are TGTGCCACCAGCAGAGAAGGGGCTGGCTATGGCTACACCTTC. This encodes CATSREGAGYGYTF. The variable domain in full, completed from reference TRBV15 and TRBJ1-2, reads DAMVIQNPRYQVTQFGKPVTLSCSQTLNHNVMYWYQQKSSQAPKLLFHYYDKDFNNEADTPDNFQSRRPNTSFCFLDIRSPGLGDTAMYLCATSREGAGYGYTFGSGTRLTVV.

This clonotype was found a few times. The chain joins TRBV4-1 to TRBJ1-1; D remains unclear. Germline V lookup: CDR1 MGHRA, CDR2 YSYEKL. Trimming removed 1 base at V and 1 base at J, with 10 bases between. The CDR3 length is 15 residues. The CDR3 DNA is TGCGCCAGCAGCCAAGGAGTAACGGGGAACACTGAAGCTTTCTTT. Translating it yields CASSQGVTGNTEAFF.

A note on this clonotype: A read error may explain this, as a much larger clone is one base away. The rearrangement uses TRBV20-1 and TRBJ2-1, with D unclear. Germline V CDR1 and CDR2: DFQATT, SNEGSKA (reference sequence). The CDR3 extends over 14 amino acids. DNA of the CDR3: TGCAGTGCTAGAGATCAGATTTCCTACAATGGGCAGTTCTTC. As protein: CSARDQISYNGQFF.

The table lists this clonotype with a few counts. The chain recombines TRBV7-8 with TRBJ1-1; D is unclear. In germline, CDR1 is SGHVS, CDR2 FQNEAQ. V was pared by 3 bases and J by 1 base, with 6 bases between. This CDR3 has 13 residues. CDR3 sequence reads: CASSFDANTEAFF. CDR3 nucleotides: TGTGCCAGCAGCTTCGATGCGAACACTGAAGCTTTCTTT. Using reference TRBV7-8 and TRBJ1-1 for the parts outside the CDR3, the full variable domain is GAGVSQSPRYKVAKRGQDVALRCDPISGHVSLFWYQQALGQGPEFLTYFQNEAQLDKSGLPSDRFFAERPEGSVSTLKIQRTQQEDSAVYLCASSFDANTEAFFGQGTRLTVV.

This sequence joins TRBV4-3 and TRBJ1-5, with unresolved D. The CDR3 spans 15 residues. V was cut by 4 bases and J by 2 bases, with 12 bases left in between. CDR1 is LGHNA and CDR2 is YSLEER in the germline V gene. The DNA of the CDR3 is TGCGCCAGCAGCCTGGACCGAAATGGCAATCAGCCCCAGCATTTT. Translating gives CASSLDRNGNQPQHF.

This clonotype was picked up many times. CDR3 nucleotide sequence: TGTGCCAGCAGGAAAGAGCTCAACTCAGACGCGCATCCTCCCAGGGACACTGAAGCTTTCTTT. Translating gives CASRKELNSDAHPPRDTEAFF. The chain recombines TRBV4-2 with TRBJ1-1, with D possibly being TRBD1 (5 bases). The germline V gene encodes CDR1 LGHNA and CDR2 YNFKEQ. Deletions cut 6 bases from V and 3 bases from J, with 35 bases between. The CDR3 runs 21 residues.

The V and J genes are TRBV19 and TRBJ1-6, with TRBD1 matching 9 bases. CDR3 length: 16 residues. CDR1 and CDR2 (germline): LNHDA, SQIVND (reference sequence). J was trimmed by 7 bases and V by 5 bases; bases with no gene match: 9. The CDR3, as DNA: TGTGCCAGTAGTGAGTTGATAGGACAGGGGAATTCACCCCTCCACTTT. Residues: CASSELIGQGNSPLHF.

The J gene is TRBJ2-7, the V gene TRBV27; D perhaps matches TRBD1 (6 bases). Germline values: CDR1 MNHEY, CDR2 SMNVEV (reference sequence). V was clipped by 5 bases and J by 3 bases, with 14 bases between them. The CDR3 loop spans 14 amino acids. CDR3 coding DNA: TGTGCCAGCAGTCCTGGGGCAGGGGACTACGAGCAGTACTTC. This sequence encodes CASSPGAGDYEQYF.

The V gene is TRBV4-1, the J gene TRBJ1-4; TRBD1 might be the D (6 bases). The CDR3 has 15 amino acids. Trimming stripped 1 base from V and 5 bases from J, with 11 bases between. Germline values: CDR1 MGHRA, CDR2 YSYEKL. CDR3 DNA sequence: TGCGCCAGCAGCCAAGGGACAGATGAAAATGAAAAACTGTTTTTT. It encodes CASSQGTDENEKLFF.

This clonotype was recorded many times. The chain employs TRBV10-3 and TRBJ1-1; D is perhaps TRBD1 (6 bases). Per the germline V gene, CDR1 is ENHRY and CDR2 is SYGVKD. The V gene lost 6 bases and the J gene lost 2 bases, with 10 bases spanning the gap. The CDR3 contains 13 residues. CDR3 sequence reads: CAISEDSNTEAFF. CDR3 nucleotides: TGTGCCATCAGCGAGGACAGTAACACTGAAGCTTTCTTT.

Many counts were recorded for this clonotype. The chain recombines TRBV15 with TRBJ2-6; D might be TRBD1 (6 bases). V was shortened by 5 bases and J by 2 bases, with 13 bases between the two germline ends. Germline CDR1 LNHNV, CDR2 YYDKDF (reference sequence). The CDR3 runs 16 residues. The CDR3 region is CATSGTGTPGANVLTF. The CDR3 DNA reads TGTGCCACCAGCGGAACGGGGACACCTGGGGCCAACGTCCTGACTTTC.

This clonotype was found many times. This chain links TRBV10-3 with TRBJ2-2, with D tentatively TRBD1 or TRBD2 (5 bases each). Germline V gives CDR1 ENHRY, CDR2 SYGVKD. CDR3 length: 15 amino acids. The ends were cut back, 8 bases at V and 4 bases at J, with 17 bases in the middle. The CDR3: CAIGDEGTSTGELFF. The DNA for the CDR3 is TGTGCCATCGGCGATGAGGGGACGAGCACCGGGGAGCTGTTTTTT.

V and J are TRBV7-3 and TRBJ2-7, with D uncertain. CDR3 length: 13 residues. In germline, CDR1 is SGHTA, CDR2 FQGTGA. Trimming cost V 6 bases and J 5 bases, with 14 bases left between them. DNA for the CDR3: TGTGCCAGCAGTCCAGGAACGTACCACGAGCAGTACTTC. It yields the protein CASSPGTYHEQYF.

The V call is TRBV5-1, the J call TRBJ2-6, with 9 bases matching TRBD1. Germline CDR1 reads SGHRS; CDR2 reads YFSETQ. V trimming: 1 base; J trimming: 1 base; junction bases outside the gene matches: 9. The CDR3 is 19 residues long. DNA for the CDR3: TGCGCCAGCAGCTTGACCGGGACAGGGCTATTATCTGGGGCCAACGTCCTGACTTTC. Translated, it gives CASSLTGTGLLSGANVLTF.

To note about this clonotype: A much bigger clone sits one base away, suggesting this may be a read error. The rearrangement uses TRBV6-1 and TRBJ2-7, with D perhaps matching TRBD1 or TRBD2 (5 bases each). CDR1 and CDR2 from the germline V gene are MNHNS and SASEGT. This CDR3 spans 14 amino acids. The CDR3 protein is CASLGTEISYEQHF. The CDR3 DNA sequence: TGTGCCAGCCTTGGGACGGAAATTTCCTACGAGCAGCACTTC.